This T cell receptor beta chain was sequenced for a study of T cells expressing NK-cell markers. Study summary: Sorted CD3+CD56-NKG2C+, CD3+CD56+NKG2C- and CD3+CD56+NKG2C+ T cells were the source of the TCR beta repertoires. Most of the eight sequenced donors tested HCMV-seropositive; one tested seronegative.

With respect to this clonotype: What it recognizes is unknown.

Whole-study results and caveats: HCMV specificity of the expanded NKG2C+ T cell clones stayed unclear. As a fraction of CD8+ T cells, dominant NKG2C+ clonotypes reached roughly 1.0-7.5% in six donors.

Per the germline V gene, CDR1 is SEHNR and CDR2 is FQNEAQ (reference sequence). The CDR3 covers 15 residues. TCRdb reanalyzed the 5' RACE reads and collapses them to one entry per CDR3 protein, without DNA. This table holds some 390,000 distinct CDR3 sequences. The chain is built from TRBV7-9 and TRBJ2-1; TCRdb picks TRBD1, but there is no DNA to check that call. This sequence originates from a woman aged 45-60 years in good health. The sequenced sample was blood T cells: a sorted CD56 or NKG2C T cell subset, CD4+ or CD8+ T cells, or bulk PBMC T cells (not recorded which). The CDR3 region is CASSFQGREAHEQFF. The whole variable domain, filled in from reference TRBV7-9 and TRBJ2-1, reads DTGVSQNPRHKITKRGQNVTFRCDPISEHNRLYWYRQTLGQGPEFLTYFQNEAQLEKSRLLSDRFSAERPKGSFSTLEIQRTEQGDSAMYLCASSFQGREAHEQFFGPGTRLTVL.